The following is a T cell receptor (beta chain) sequence with its context. The sample originates from a study of blood T cell repertoires in COVID-19. Clones were read by immunoSEQ multiplex PCR, and TCRdb kept only the in-frame ones, dropping some. The sample lists 70,000 or so clones, roughly 87% occurring once. CDR3 size: 13 residues. Between the trimmed V and J ends, which lost 7 bases and 6 bases, there was a span of 16 bases. The germline V gene encodes CDR1 SNHLY and CDR2 FYNNEI. Sequences were obtained from peripheral blood. The origin of this receptor is a human donor in a cohort sampled during active COVID-19. The chain recombines TRBV2 with TRBJ2-7; TRBD2 might be the D (6 bases). This chain's CDR3 is CASTGLTMFEQYF. For the CDR3, the DNA is TGTGCCAGCACGGGACTGACCATGTTCGAGCAGTACTTC.